Listed here are 28 T cell receptor beta chains from one sample, sequenced in a study of shared clonotypes between healthy human individuals. The method was immunoSEQ multiplex PCR; TCRdb's version includes in-frame clones alone and lacks a portion of them. The data contain about a million clones, approximately 75% of them singletons. Sequences were obtained from memory CD4+ T cells from PBMCs. Subset denoted: CD45RA-negative fraction. Receptors originate from a man between 18 and 35 years old in good health. Some clones in this sample may be carry-over from other donors' samples.

The chain's CDR3 is CASSQQTGTHQPQHF. CDR3 nucleotides: TGCGCCAGCAGCCAACAGACAGGGACTCATCAGCCCCAGCATTTT. This chain joins TRBV4-1 and TRBJ1-5, with 7 bases fitting TRBD1. CDR3 size: 15 residues. Germline V gene data show CDR1 as MGHRA and CDR2 as YSYEKL. The trim removed 2 bases at V and 5 bases at J, leaving 6 bases unmatched.

The V call is TRBV19, the J call TRBJ2-7; 7 positions agree with TRBD1. The germline gives CDR1 LNHDA, CDR2 SQIVND (reference sequence). The CDR3 has 15 amino acids. Unmatched junction bases numbered 6, after V lost 2 bases and J lost 2 bases. CDR3 sequence reads: CASSIQWQGAYEQYF. In DNA form, the CDR3 reads TGTGCCAGTAGTATACAGTGGCAGGGGGCCTACGAGCAGTACTTC.

Concerning this clone itself: With only one base between it and a far larger clone, this is likely a read error. The same CDR3 can be traced to other DNA sequences in this sample. The gene calls are TRBV5-1 and TRBJ2-7; 13 nucleotides align to TRBD2. Germline CDR1 SGHRS, CDR2 YFSETQ. V was clipped by 3 bases and J by 4 bases; unmatched bases: 1. The CDR3 has 14 amino acids. CDR3 coding DNA: TGCGCCAGCAGCTCGGGACTAGCGGGATACGAGCAGTACTTC. Encoded protein: CASSSGLAGYEQYF.

To note about this clone: This could be a read error, since a much larger clone is one nucleotide away. Other nucleotide sequences from this sample produce the same CDR3. The genes are TRBV30 and TRBJ1-4, with D uncertain. Germline lookup yields CDR1 GTSNPN and CDR2 SVGIG (reference sequence). The CDR3 has 13 residues. V was cut by 2 bases and J by 8 bases, with 12 bases left in between. The chain's CDR3 is CAWSPGRNEKLFF. CDR3 in DNA: TGTGCCTGGAGTCCGGGAAGAAACGAAAAACTGTTTTTT.

The chain links TRBV28 to TRBJ2-1; weak D call: TRBD2 (5 bases). V was clipped by 2 bases and J by 6 bases, with 14 bases between them. The CDR3 runs 15 residues. Germline CDR1 and CDR2: MDHEN and SYDVKM. In DNA form, the CDR3 reads TGTGCCAGCAGTTTAACGGGGAAAAGGGCCAATGAGCAGTTCTTC. This gives the protein CASSLTGKRANEQFF.

This clone was counted a single time. The chain carries TRBV7-2 and TRBJ2-3; tentatively, D is TRBD2 (6 bases). Germline loops: CDR1 SGHTA, CDR2 FQGNSA. V lost 5 bases, J lost 2 bases, and 17 bases lay in between. The CDR3 runs to 16 residues. CDR3 residues: CASSPRRDSYTDTQYF. The CDR3 DNA follows: TGTGCCAGCAGCCCACGGAGGGACTCGTACACAGATACGCAGTATTTT.

V is TRBV5-1 and J is TRBJ1-5; 9 nucleotides align to TRBD1. This CDR3 is 17 amino acids long. Per germline, CDR1 SGHRS and CDR2 YFSETQ. J gave up 6 bases and V 0 bases, and 10 bases lay outside the gene matches. CDR3 in DNA: TGCGCCAGCAGCTTGGCCAAGTGGACAGGGGAGATTCAGCCCCAGCATTTT. Translation gives CASSLAKWTGEIQPQHF.

Only one count was recorded for this clone. J is TRBJ2-1 and V is TRBV29-1; unclear D gene. The CDR3 contains 13 residues. V was clipped by 6 bases and J by 2 bases, with 11 bases between them. Per the germline V gene, CDR1 is SQVTM and CDR2 is ANQGSEA. CDR3: CSVQPDPYNEQFF. In nucleotides, the CDR3 is TGCAGCGTCCAACCAGACCCCTACAATGAGCAGTTCTTC.

V usage is TRBV7-9 and J usage is TRBJ2-3; TRBD2 agrees at 8 bases. The germline gives CDR1 SEHNR, CDR2 FQNEAQ (reference sequence). The CDR3 contains 15 residues. The V and J ends lost 1 base and 2 bases, in that order; junction bases with no gene match: 2. CDR3 nucleotide sequence: TGTGCCAGCAGCTTAGGAGCGGGGGACACAGATACGCAGTATTTT. Translated, it gives CASSLGAGDTDTQYF.

This clone showed up many times. The chain carries TRBV5-1 and TRBJ2-7, with 7 bases identical to TRBD2. Trimming at V came to 0 bases and at J to 3 bases, leaving 3 bases not matched to a gene. The CDR3 covers 14 residues. Germline loops: CDR1 SGHRS, CDR2 YFSETQ. CDR3 bases: TGCGCCAGCAGCTTGGGGGACTACATCTACGAGCAGTACTTC. This sequence encodes CASSLGDYIYEQYF.

The rearrangement links TRBV30 to TRBJ2-7; a weak D match, TRBD1 (5 bases). The CDR3 is 13 amino acids. Trimming pared 3 bases from V and 4 bases from J, leaving 13 bases between. Germline V lookup: CDR1 GTSNPN, CDR2 SVGIG (reference sequence). This CDR3 is CAWSLPQGYEQYF. As DNA, the CDR3 is TGTGCCTGGAGCCTCCCCCAGGGATACGAGCAGTACTTC.

The V and J genes are TRBV28 and TRBJ1-2; 11 positions agree with TRBD1. V was clipped by 5 bases and J by 4 bases; unmatched bases: 3. The CDR3 is made up of 14 amino acids. Germline V lookup: CDR1 MDHEN, CDR2 SYDVKM. For the CDR3, the DNA is TGTGCCAGCAGTCCAGGGACAGGGGGCTATGGCTACACCTTC. This sequence encodes CASSPGTGGYGYTF.

The sample holds one count of this clone. It differs at one base from a far larger clone, so likely a read error. The J gene is TRBJ2-5, the V gene TRBV30, with D tentatively TRBD1 (5 bases). The CDR3 is 14 amino acids. CDR1 and CDR2 (germline): GTSNPN, SVGIG (reference sequence). CDR3 sequence (DNA): TGTGTCTGGAGCCGACAGATCTACCAAGAGACCCAGTACTTC. As protein: CVWSRQIYQETQYF.

The gene calls are TRBV14 and TRBJ2-5; a weak D match, TRBD1 (6 bases). With 1 base removed from V and 7 bases from J, the gap between germline ends came to 13 bases. The CDR3 extends over 14 amino acids. Per germline, CDR1 SGHDN and CDR2 FVKESK. In DNA, the CDR3 is TGTGCCAGCAGCCAAGGGACAGTGGGTAGGACCCAGTACTTC. Its translation is CASSQGTVGRTQYF.

A few counts support this clone. The chain has TRBV5-1 and TRBJ2-7, with D possibly matching TRBD1 (6 bases). From germline, CDR1 is SGHRS and CDR2 YFSETQ. CDR3 length: 16 residues. V lost 1 base and J 1 base, leaving 15 bases between the germline ends. In nucleotides, the CDR3 is TGCGCCAGCAGCTTGAGGGCGACAGGAGTTTCCTACGAGCAGTACTTC. This gives the protein CASSLRATGVSYEQYF.

The V call is TRBV7-2, the J call TRBJ2-1; D uncertain. In germline, CDR1 is SGHTA, CDR2 FQGNSA. Trimming shortened V by 5 bases and J by 8 bases, and 10 bases separated the two germline ends. The CDR3 covers 12 residues. CDR3 nucleotide sequence: TGTGCCAGCAGCCCCGCGTTGTATGAGCAGTTCTTC. As protein: CASSPALYEQFF.

The CDR3 nucleotides read TGTGCCAGCAGCTTCCTCAGGGGTGGCGGGACAGATACGCAGTATTTT. This encodes CASSFLRGGGTDTQYF. The chain employs TRBV11-2 and TRBJ2-3; tentatively, D is TRBD1 (6 bases). This CDR3 contains 16 residues. V lost 3 bases and J lost 3, with 16 bases in between. Germline assignment: CDR1 SGHAT and CDR2 FQNNGV.

V gene TRBV25-1 combines with J gene TRBJ1-2; 8 bases map to TRBD1. Looked up from germline, CDR1 is MGHDK and CDR2 is SYGVNS. The V gene end was trimmed by 4 bases and the J gene end by 4 bases; junction bases not matched to a gene: 8. This CDR3 is 15 amino acids long. The CDR3 region is CASSGWDRYFYGYTF. The DNA of the CDR3 is TGTGCCAGCAGTGGCTGGGACAGGTATTTCTATGGCTACACCTTC.

The chain uses TRBV7-6 and TRBJ2-7, with D tentatively TRBD1 or TRBD2 (5 bases each). Germline V CDR1 and CDR2: SGHVS, FNYEAQ. The length of the CDR3 is 14 residues. Trimming pared 5 bases from V and 6 bases from J, leaving 17 bases between. The CDR3 loop is CASSPRDRSSEQYF. CDR3 DNA: TGTGCCAGCAGCCCGAGGGACCGATCATCCGAGCAGTACTTC.

The chain couples TRBV5-1 to TRBJ1-1; D not resolved. CDR1 SGHRS and CDR2 YFSETQ come from the germline V gene. V was pared by 2 bases and J by 1 base, with 12 bases between. The CDR3 consists of 15 residues. The CDR3 is CASSFSPTPNTEAFF. CDR3 sequence (DNA): TGCGCCAGCAGCTTTTCCCCCACCCCGAACACTGAAGCTTTCTTT.

The chain recombines TRBV7-2 with TRBJ1-4, with D unclear. V was trimmed by 1 base and J by 4 bases, leaving 10 bases between them. Per the germline V gene, CDR1 is SGHTA and CDR2 is FQGNSA. The CDR3 contains 15 residues. The CDR3, as DNA: TGTGCCAGCAGCTTAGGCGGGCCCGGTAATGAAAAACTGTTTTTT. This sequence encodes CASSLGGPGNEKLFF.

The chain couples TRBV10-1 to TRBJ2-1; TRBD2 aligns across 11 bases. Trimming took 8 bases from V and 4 from J; bases not matched to a gene: 10. Looked up from germline, CDR1 is WNHNN and CDR2 is SYGVQD (reference sequence). The CDR3 is made up of 16 amino acids. CDR3 residues: CASPHSGRAWYNEQFF. The CDR3, as DNA: TGCGCCAGCCCACATAGCGGGAGGGCCTGGTACAATGAGCAGTTCTTC.

The gene calls are TRBV18 and TRBJ2-2, with 7 bases fitting TRBD2. The CDR3 extends over 16 amino acids. The ends lost 6 bases at V and 0 bases at J; junction bases unmatched: 7. Germline-derived CDR1 and CDR2 are KGHSH and LQKENI. CDR3 nucleotide sequence: TGTGCCAGCTCGCCCCAGGGAGGGTCGAACACCGGGGAGCTGTTTTTT. Encoded protein: CASSPQGGSNTGELFF.

The gene calls are TRBV21-1 and TRBJ2-2; no check of the table's D call, TRBD2, against the DNA was made. TRBV21-1 is termed a pseudogene. This CDR3 has 15 residues. In nucleotides, the CDR3 is TGTGCCAGCAGCAAGGACTCCCAGAACACCGGGGAGCTGTTTTTT. Residues: CASSKDSQNTGELFF.

The chain uses TRBV5-6 and TRBJ1-2; a possible D gene is TRBD1 (5 bases). From germline, CDR1 is SGHDT and CDR2 YYEEEE. The germline V and J ends were trimmed by 3 bases and 2 bases, with 17 bases remaining between them. The CDR3 is made up of 16 amino acids. The CDR3: CASSSSRRGRNYGYTF. CDR3 coding DNA: TGTGCCAGCAGCTCTAGCAGAAGGGGCAGGAACTATGGCTACACCTTC.

The chain recombines TRBV7-8 with TRBJ1-3; the D is unclear. The CDR3 covers 16 residues. In germline, CDR1 is SGHVS, CDR2 FQNEAQ. Trimming took 1 base from V and 0 from J, leaving 10 bases between them. CDR3 in DNA: TGTGCCAGCAGCTTAGGCGCGGGGTTCTCTGGAAACACCATATATTTT. This gives the protein CASSLGAGFSGNTIYF.

The chain is built from TRBV7-2 and TRBJ2-1, with 10 bases lining up with TRBD2. The trim removed 2 bases at V and 8 bases at J, leaving 6 bases unmatched. The CDR3 spans 15 residues. Germline V gene sequence: CDR1 SGHTA, CDR2 FQGNSA. DNA of the CDR3: TGTGCCAGCAGCTTAATGCTAGCGGGAGCGCATGAGCAGTTCTTC. Amino acids: CASSLMLAGAHEQFF.

This chain links TRBV7-9 with TRBJ2-1, with D possibly TRBD1 on 5 matching bases. Germline V lookup: CDR1 SEHNR, CDR2 FQNEAQ (reference sequence). V lost 3 bases and J 5 bases, leaving 11 bases between the germline ends. The CDR3 is made up of 14 amino acids. The CDR3 loop is CASSFRRDDNEQFF. The CDR3 region has the DNA TGTGCCAGCAGCTTCCGCAGGGATGACAATGAGCAGTTCTTC.